Below are 29 T cell receptor beta chains sequenced from a single sample in a study of OX40 agonist ivuxolimab in advanced cancers. Assay used: immunoSEQ multiplex PCR; TCRdb lists only in-frame clones, some missing. The table lists 63,000 or so clones, almost 90% of them singletons, with approximately 2.1% in the top ten. Sequenced here: CD4+ or CD8+ T cells sorted from blood, sampled in a trial of the OX40 agonist ivuxolimab. Receptors were obtained from an adult with an advanced solid tumor such as melanoma, head and neck, liver or kidney cancer.

The chain recombines TRBV7-9 with TRBJ2-7, with D perhaps given as TRBD1 or TRBD2 (7 bases each). CDR3 length equals 14 residues. Looked up from germline, CDR1 is SEHNR and CDR2 is FQNEAQ (reference sequence). The V and J ends lost 5 bases and 2 bases respectively, with 13 bases between them. CDR3 sequence reads: CASSPGGATYEQYF. The CDR3 DNA sequence: TGTGCCAGCAGCCCAGGGGGGGCTACCTACGAGCAGTACTTC. Supplemented by reference TRBV7-9 and TRBJ2-7, the full variable domain reads DTGVSQNPRHKITKRGQNVTFRCDPISEHNRLYWYRQTLGQGPEFLTYFQNEAQLEKSRLLSDRFSAERPKGSFSTLEIQRTEQGDSAMYLCASSPGGATYEQYFGPGTRLTVT.

The V gene is TRBV6-4, the J gene TRBJ2-1, with 13 positions matching TRBD2. V was pared by 4 bases and J by 6 bases, with 0 bases of the junction left unmatched. The germline gives CDR1 MRHNA, CDR2 SNTAGT. CDR3 length equals 14 residues. Written as DNA, the CDR3 is TGTGCCAGCAGTGGACTAGCGGGAGGCAATGAGCAGTTCTTC. Its protein is CASSGLAGGNEQFF.

The V and J genes are TRBV5-1 and TRBJ1-2, with D possibly TRBD1 on 5 matching bases. This CDR3 contains 15 residues. Germline assignment: CDR1 SGHRS and CDR2 YFSETQ. The ends were cut back, 6 bases at V and 6 bases at J, with 21 bases in the middle. The CDR3 bases are TGCGCCAGCACCTCCCCCGGTGCGGGGACTGATGGCTACACCTTC. Its protein product is CASTSPGAGTDGYTF.

The CDR3 nucleotides read TGTGCCAGTAGTATTTTCCCGGGACTAGCGGGGGGAAACACCGGGGAGCTGTTTTTT. It is translated as CASSIFPGLAGGNTGELFF. The chain carries TRBV19 and TRBJ2-2; 15 positions agree with TRBD2. Germline V gene data show CDR1 as LNHDA and CDR2 as SQIVND (reference sequence). J lost 2 bases, V lost 3 bases, and 7 bases had no gene match. This CDR3 has 19 amino acids.

This clone was seen once. The chain uses TRBV6-4 and TRBJ1-3; D not resolved. Looked up from germline, CDR1 is MRHNA and CDR2 is SNTAGT. This CDR3 is 12 amino acids long. V shed 9 bases and J shed 7 bases, with 13 bases lying between them. The chain's CDR3 is CARAFLRNTIYF. DNA for the CDR3: TGTGCCAGAGCCTTCTTACGGAACACCATATATTTT.

The CDR3 region has the DNA TGTGCCAGCCGGGACAGGGGGATCGATGAGCAGTTCTTC. This encodes CASRDRGIDEQFF. The V and J genes are TRBV6-5 and TRBJ2-1; 11 nucleotides agree with TRBD1. The V gene's germline CDR1 is MNHEY and CDR2 SVGAGI. The junction had 5 bases not matched to a gene; V was cut back by 8 bases and J by 8 bases. This CDR3 region has 13 residues.

The V call is TRBV5-4, the J call TRBJ1-1; D is perhaps TRBD1 (5 bases). Germline V gives CDR1 SGHNT, CDR2 YYREEE (reference sequence). The CDR3 runs to 15 residues. Trimming took 3 bases from V and 1 from J, leaving 13 bases between them. The DNA of the CDR3 is TGTGCCAGCAGCTCCCGGGGCGGGGGGAACACTGAAGCTTTCTTT. Its translation is CASSSRGGGNTEAFF. The full variable domain, rest sourced from reference TRBV5-4 and TRBJ1-1, is ETGVTQSPTHLIKTRGQQVTLRCSSQSGHNTVSWYQQALGQGPQFIFQYYREEENGRGNFPPRFSGLQFPNYSSELNVNALELDDSALYLCASSSRGGGNTEAFFGQGTRLTVV.

The V and J genes are TRBV2 and TRBJ2-5; no definite D call. The germline gives CDR1 SNHLY, CDR2 FYNNEI. V shed 2 bases and J shed 3 bases, with 7 bases lying between them. The CDR3 contains 13 residues. The CDR3 DNA is TGTGCCAGCAGTGAACAAGGAGAAGAGACCCAGTACTTC. As protein: CASSEQGEETQYF. Based on the CDR3 plus reference TRBV2 and TRBJ2-5, the full variable domain is EPEVTQTPSHQVTQMGQEVILRCVPISNHLYFYWYRQILGQKVEFLVSFYNNEISEKSEIFDDQFSVERPDGSNFTLKIRSTKLEDSAMYFCASSEQGEETQYFGPGTRLLVL.

V and J are TRBV5-1 and TRBJ1-2; TRBD1 matches at 10 bases. V gave up 5 bases and J gave up 8 bases; unmatched junction bases: 6. The CDR3 is 13 residues long. Germline V gene sequence: CDR1 SGHRS, CDR2 YFSETQ. The CDR3 coding sequence is TGCGCCAGCAGAATTGACAGGGGGCAAGGCTACACCTTC. Protein sequence: CASRIDRGQGYTF.

This chain links TRBV2 with TRBJ2-2; 10 positions agree with TRBD2. There are 16 residues in the CDR3. Germline V gene sequence: CDR1 SNHLY, CDR2 FYNNEI. V dropped 1 base and J dropped 4; count of bases not matched to a gene: 3. The CDR3 reads CASSEDLAGATGELFF. The CDR3 region has the DNA TGTGCCAGCAGTGAAGACCTAGCGGGAGCCACCGGGGAGCTGTTTTTT.

The chain has TRBV7-9 and TRBJ1-1; D gene unclear. V lost 1 base, J lost 11 bases, and 11 bases lay in between. Germline V gives CDR1 SEHNR, CDR2 FQNEAQ (reference sequence). The CDR3 loop spans 12 amino acids. The CDR3 bases are TGTGCCAGCAGCTTAGGACCTGACACGGCTTTCTTT. Translation: CASSLGPDTAFF. Based on the CDR3 plus reference TRBV7-9 and TRBJ1-1, the full variable domain is DTGVSQNPRHKITKRGQNVTFRCDPISEHNRLYWYRQTLGQGPEFLTYFQNEAQLEKSRLLSDRFSAERPKGSFSTLEIQRTEQGDSAMYLCASSLGPDTAFFGQGTRLTVV.

This clone was recorded a few times. This CDR3 reads CASSRGDGNTIYF. CDR3 DNA sequence: TGTGCCAGCAGTCGGGGCGATGGAAACACCATATATTTT. The V and J genes are TRBV9 and TRBJ1-3, with TRBD1 as a possible D gene (5 bases). This CDR3 is 13 amino acids long. CDR1 SGDLS and CDR2 YYNGEE come from the germline V gene. V lost 5 bases and J lost 3, with 9 bases in between.

This chain connects TRBV6-1 to TRBJ1-3, with 7 bases matching TRBD1. Germline V lookup: CDR1 MNHNS, CDR2 SASEGT. CDR3 size: 14 residues. The CDR3 DNA sequence: TGTGCTACATCTGGGAGGGACAGAGGAAACACCATATATTTT. Residues: CATSGRDRGNTIYF.

The chain has TRBV11-3 and TRBJ2-5, with a tentative D call TRBD2 (6 bases). This CDR3 contains 13 residues. The germline V gene has CDR1 SGHNT and CDR2 YENEEA. V lost 5 bases to trimming and J lost 4 bases, with 11 bases between them. The CDR3 protein is CASSPGGVETQYF. Written as DNA, the CDR3 is TGTGCCAGCAGCCCCGGGGGAGTAGAGACCCAGTACTTC.

This chain joins TRBV5-6 and TRBJ2-1, with 10 bases identical to TRBD1. The CDR3 spans 16 residues. Per germline, CDR1 SGHDT and CDR2 YYEEEE. Trimming cost V 4 bases and J 4 bases; bases outside gene matches: 8. The CDR3 coding sequence is TGTGCCAGCAGCAGAACCTCGGGACAGGGGTACAATGAGCAGTTCTTC. This gives the protein CASSRTSGQGYNEQFF.

This clone was seen a few times. The chain couples TRBV28 to TRBJ2-7, with TRBD1 as a possible D gene (5 bases). Trimming took off 7 bases at V and 0 bases at J, with 16 bases between the two ends. Germline CDR1 and CDR2: MDHEN and SYDVKM. There are 15 residues in the CDR3. The CDR3 protein is CASTQGISTSYEQYF. The CDR3 DNA reads as TGTGCCAGCACGCAGGGCATCTCAACCTCCTACGAGCAGTACTTC.

The V and J genes are TRBV11-3 and TRBJ2-1; the D gene is possibly TRBD1 (6 bases). CDR1 is SGHNT, CDR2 YENEEA, per germline. The CDR3 is made up of 15 amino acids. V lost 5 bases, J lost 2 bases, and 13 bases lay in between. The chain's CDR3 is CASSPLRGTYNEQFF. CDR3 DNA sequence: TGTGCCAGCAGCCCCCTCAGGGGAACCTACAATGAGCAGTTCTTC.

The chain joins TRBV6-5 to TRBJ2-3, with D perhaps given as TRBD1 or TRBD2 (6 bases each). This CDR3 spans 15 amino acids. V lost 2 bases, J lost 3 bases, and 12 bases lay in between. The germline V gene encodes CDR1 MNHEY and CDR2 SVGAGI. Written as DNA, the CDR3 is TGTGCCAGCAGTTACGGGGGGCCCTCGACAGATACGCAGTATTTT. This encodes CASSYGGPSTDTQYF.

The J gene is TRBJ1-3, the V gene TRBV10-3; D is uncertain. With 2 bases removed from V and 0 bases from J, the gap between germline ends came to 8 bases. In germline, CDR1 is ENHRY, CDR2 SYGVKD. The CDR3 covers 15 residues. The CDR3 DNA is TGTGCCATCAGTGAGGGAGGGCTCTCTGGAAACACCATATATTTT. Protein product: CAISEGGLSGNTIYF.

This clone has a single count. The chain is built from TRBV19 and TRBJ2-7, with TRBD1 matching over 8 bases. The CDR3 sequence is 15 residues long. Per the germline V gene, CDR1 is LNHDA and CDR2 is SQIVND (reference sequence). The J segment lost 0 bases and the V segment lost 7 bases, leaving 8 bases of the junction unmatched. In DNA form, the CDR3 reads TGTGCCAGTACCCCAGGGACAGGAAGCTCCTACGAGCAGTACTTC. Translating it yields CASTPGTGSSYEQYF.

The chain carries TRBV28 and TRBJ2-1; D is unclear. The CDR3 is 15 amino acids. V was cut by 2 bases and J by 2 bases, with 10 bases left in between. Germline CDR1 and CDR2: MDHEN and SYDVKM. Here the CDR3 DNA reads TGTGCCAGCAGTTTAACGGACCCTACCTACAATGAGCAGTTCTTC. Its protein is CASSLTDPTYNEQFF.

CDR3 DNA: TGTGCCAGCAGCCCGCCTGGACAGGGGGGAATCACTGAAGCTTTCTTT. This translates into CASSPPGQGGITEAFF. V gene TRBV11-1 combines with J gene TRBJ1-1, with 10 bases identical to TRBD1. The CDR3 consists of 16 residues. After removal of 5 bases from V and 4 bases from J, the junction contained 10 bases not matched to a gene. Germline values: CDR1 SGHAT, CDR2 FQDESV (reference sequence). The whole variable domain, remainder taken from reference TRBV11-1 and TRBJ1-1, is EAEVAQSPRYKITEKSQAVAFWCDPISGHATLYWYRQILGQGPELLVQFQDESVVDDSQLPKDRFSAERLKGVDSTLKIQPAELGDSAMYLCASSPPGQGGITEAFFGQGTRLTVV.

The gene calls are TRBV5-4 and TRBJ2-3, with D possibly being TRBD2 (6 bases). The CDR3 spans 16 residues. Germline CDR1 reads SGHNT; CDR2 reads YYREEE (reference sequence). Trimming removed 0 bases from V and 0 bases from J, with 11 bases in between. The CDR3 DNA is TGTGCCAGCAGCTTGGGTCCGGGGGAAAGCACAGATACGCAGTATTTT. Its translation: CASSLGPGESTDTQYF. Using reference TRBV5-4 and TRBJ2-3 for the parts outside the CDR3, the full variable domain is ETGVTQSPTHLIKTRGQQVTLRCSSQSGHNTVSWYQQALGQGPQFIFQYYREEENGRGNFPPRFSGLQFPNYSSELNVNALELDDSALYLCASSLGPGESTDTQYFGPGTRLTVL.

About this clone itself: The sample holds other DNA sequences that translate to the same CDR3. V gene TRBV5-1 combines with J gene TRBJ2-3, with TRBD2 identical over 7 bases. The length of the CDR3 is 14 residues. Germline V gives CDR1 SGHRS, CDR2 YFSETQ. V lost 0 bases, J lost 4 bases, and 2 bases stayed unmatched. The CDR3, as DNA: TGCGCCAGCAGCTTGGGGGGGGGTTCAGATACGCAGTATTTT. Translation: CASSLGGGSDTQYF. Based on the CDR3 plus reference TRBV5-1 and TRBJ2-3, the full variable domain is KAGVTQTPRYLIKTRGQQVTLSCSPISGHRSVSWYQQTPGQGLQFLFEYFSETQRNKGNFPGRFSGRQFSNSRSEMNVSTLELGDSALYLCASSLGGGSDTQYFGPGTRLTVL.

The CDR3 here is CASSELGQGSYEQYF. CDR3 DNA: TGTGCCAGCAGTGAACTTGGACAGGGCTCCTACGAGCAGTACTTC. The V and J genes are TRBV6-1 and TRBJ2-7, with TRBD1 identical over 8 bases. Germline CDR1 MNHNS, CDR2 SASEGT. V shed 2 bases and J 0 bases; nucleotides not matched to a gene: 3. CDR3 length equals 15 residues.

The chain carries TRBV5-1 and TRBJ1-2; TRBD1 might be the D (6 bases). This CDR3 spans 13 amino acids. The V end lost 7 bases, the J end lost 5 bases, and 15 bases lay between the germline ends. The V gene's germline CDR1 is SGHRS and CDR2 YFSETQ. CDR3 in DNA: TGCGCCAGCCGCGAACAGGGACCTTATGGCTACACCTTC. As protein: CASREQGPYGYTF. Combining the CDR3 with reference TRBV5-1 and TRBJ1-2 gives the whole variable domain KAGVTQTPRYLIKTRGQQVTLSCSPISGHRSVSWYQQTPGQGLQFLFEYFSETQRNKGNFPGRFSGRQFSNSRSEMNVSTLELGDSALYLCASREQGPYGYTFGSGTRLTVV.

Here the CDR3 DNA reads TGCGCCAGCAGCCAAGGGAGGGCAGGGCTGAACACTGAAGCTTTCTTT. As protein: CASSQGRAGLNTEAFF. The rearrangement uses TRBV4-1 and TRBJ1-1; possible D gene TRBD1, 5 bases. Germline assignment: CDR1 MGHRA and CDR2 YSYEKL. This CDR3 has 16 residues. V lost 1 base and J lost 0, with 12 bases in between.

The chain has TRBV28 and TRBJ2-5, with 9 bases fitting TRBD2. CDR1 and CDR2 from the germline V gene are MDHEN and SYDVKM. The CDR3 covers 16 residues. V lost 5 bases, J lost 3 bases, and 10 bases stayed unmatched. The CDR3 DNA follows: TGTGCCAGCAGTGAGCTGCCGGGACTAGCAGAAGAGACCCAGTACTTC. It specifies CASSELPGLAEETQYF.

The chain joins TRBV5-1 to TRBJ2-7, with D possibly being TRBD2 (5 bases). CDR1 and CDR2 (germline): SGHRS, YFSETQ. V dropped 0 bases and J dropped 4 bases, with 14 bases sitting between them. The CDR3 contains 15 residues. CDR3 nucleotide sequence: TGCGCCAGCAGCTTGGCTTCGACTAACGCTTACGAGCAGTACTTC. Amino acid sequence: CASSLASTNAYEQYF. Together with reference TRBV5-1 and TRBJ2-7, the CDR3 gives the full variable domain: KAGVTQTPRYLIKTRGQQVTLSCSPISGHRSVSWYQQTPGQGLQFLFEYFSETQRNKGNFPGRFSGRQFSNSRSEMNVSTLELGDSALYLCASSLASTNAYEQYFGPGTRLTVT.